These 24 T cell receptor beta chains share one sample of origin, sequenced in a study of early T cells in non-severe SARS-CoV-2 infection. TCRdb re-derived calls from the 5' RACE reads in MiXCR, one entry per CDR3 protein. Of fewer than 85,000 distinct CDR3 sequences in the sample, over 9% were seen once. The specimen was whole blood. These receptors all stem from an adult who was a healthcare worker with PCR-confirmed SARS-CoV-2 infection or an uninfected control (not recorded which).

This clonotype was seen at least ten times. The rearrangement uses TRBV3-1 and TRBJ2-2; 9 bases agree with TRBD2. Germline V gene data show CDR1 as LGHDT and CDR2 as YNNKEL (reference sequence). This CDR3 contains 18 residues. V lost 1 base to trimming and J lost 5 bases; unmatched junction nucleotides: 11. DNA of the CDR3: TGTGCCAGCAGCCAAGTCAGCGGGAGGCTCCTGCGGACCGGGGAGCTGTTTTTT. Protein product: CASSQVSGRLLRTGELFF.

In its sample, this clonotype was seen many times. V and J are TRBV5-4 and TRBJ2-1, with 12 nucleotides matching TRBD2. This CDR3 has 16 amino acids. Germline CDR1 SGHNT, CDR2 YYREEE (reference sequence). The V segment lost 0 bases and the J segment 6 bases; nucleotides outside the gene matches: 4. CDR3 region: CASSLGLAGGGNEQFF. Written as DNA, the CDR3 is TGTGCCAGCAGCTTGGGGCTAGCGGGAGGGGGCAATGAGCAGTTCTTC.

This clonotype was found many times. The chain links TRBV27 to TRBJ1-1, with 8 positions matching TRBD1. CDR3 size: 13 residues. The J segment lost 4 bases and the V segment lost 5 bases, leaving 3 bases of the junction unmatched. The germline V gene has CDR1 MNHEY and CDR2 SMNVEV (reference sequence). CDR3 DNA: TGTGCCAGCAGTCCCGGACAGGGCACTGAAGCTTTCTTT. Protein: CASSPGQGTEAFF.

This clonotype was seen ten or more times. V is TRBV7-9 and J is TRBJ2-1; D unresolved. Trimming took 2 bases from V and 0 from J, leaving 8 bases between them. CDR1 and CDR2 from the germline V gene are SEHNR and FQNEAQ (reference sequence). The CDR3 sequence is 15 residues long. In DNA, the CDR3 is TGTGCCAGCAGCTTACCAACGGGCTCCTACAATGAGCAGTTCTTC. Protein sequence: CASSLPTGSYNEQFF.

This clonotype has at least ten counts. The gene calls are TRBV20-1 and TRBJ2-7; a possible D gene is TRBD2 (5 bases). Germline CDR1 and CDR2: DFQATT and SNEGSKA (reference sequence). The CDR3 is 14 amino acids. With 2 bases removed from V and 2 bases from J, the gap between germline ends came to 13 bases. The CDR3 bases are TGCAGTGCTAGAAGTGGGAGCCCACCCTACGAGCAGTACTTC. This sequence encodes CSARSGSPPYEQYF.

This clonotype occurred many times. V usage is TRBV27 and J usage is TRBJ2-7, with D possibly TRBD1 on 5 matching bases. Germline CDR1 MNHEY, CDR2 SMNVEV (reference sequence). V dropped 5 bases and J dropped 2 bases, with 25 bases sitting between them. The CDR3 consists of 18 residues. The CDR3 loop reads CASSPRQGLVRAPYEQYF. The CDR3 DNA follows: TGTGCCAGCAGTCCTCGGCAGGGTCTAGTCAGGGCCCCCTACGAGCAGTACTTC.

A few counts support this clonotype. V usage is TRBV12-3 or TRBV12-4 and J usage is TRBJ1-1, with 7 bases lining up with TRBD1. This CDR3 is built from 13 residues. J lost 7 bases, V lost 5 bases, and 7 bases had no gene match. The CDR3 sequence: CASSNGQVGEAFF. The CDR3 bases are TGTGCCAGCAGTAACGGACAGGTTGGTGAAGCTTTCTTT.

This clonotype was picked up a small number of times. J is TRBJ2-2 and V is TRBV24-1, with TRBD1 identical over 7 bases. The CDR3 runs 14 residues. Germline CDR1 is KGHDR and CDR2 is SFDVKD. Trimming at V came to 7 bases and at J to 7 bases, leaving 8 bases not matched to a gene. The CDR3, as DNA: TGTGCCACCAGGAGGGACAGCACGAACGGGGAGCTGTTTTTT. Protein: CATRRDSTNGELFF.

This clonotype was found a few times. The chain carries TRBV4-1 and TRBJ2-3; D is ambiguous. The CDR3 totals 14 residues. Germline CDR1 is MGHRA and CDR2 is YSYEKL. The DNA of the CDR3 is TGCGCAAACAGCAATAGAGGCAGCACAGATACGCAGTATTTT. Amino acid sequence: CANSNRGSTDTQYF.

The CDR3 DNA follows: TGCGCCAGCAGCATACAACTTGCGGGAGGCCCGGGGAATGAGCAGTTCTTC. Encoded protein: CASSIQLAGGPGNEQFF. The J gene is TRBJ2-1, the V gene TRBV5-1; 8 bases are a match to TRBD2. Looked up from germline, CDR1 is SGHRS and CDR2 is YFSETQ. This CDR3 is 17 amino acids long. The trim removed 4 bases at V and 7 bases at J, leaving 16 bases unmatched.

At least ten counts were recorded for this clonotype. As DNA, the CDR3 is TGCGCCAGCAGCCAAGGGCGCCAGGGCTATGGCTACACCTTC. Amino acid sequence: CASSQGRQGYGYTF. The chain is built from TRBV4-1 and TRBJ1-2, with D possibly being TRBD1 (5 bases). The CDR3 contains 14 residues. Germline V gene data show CDR1 as MGHRA and CDR2 as YSYEKL. Trimming took 1 base from V and 4 from J, leaving 10 bases between them.

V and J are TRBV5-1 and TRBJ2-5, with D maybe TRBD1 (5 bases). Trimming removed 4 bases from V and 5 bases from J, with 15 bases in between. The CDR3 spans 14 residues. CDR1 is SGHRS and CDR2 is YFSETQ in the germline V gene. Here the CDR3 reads CASSLQQAVETQYF. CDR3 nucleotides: TGCGCCAGCAGCCTCCAACAGGCGGTGGAGACCCAGTACTTC.

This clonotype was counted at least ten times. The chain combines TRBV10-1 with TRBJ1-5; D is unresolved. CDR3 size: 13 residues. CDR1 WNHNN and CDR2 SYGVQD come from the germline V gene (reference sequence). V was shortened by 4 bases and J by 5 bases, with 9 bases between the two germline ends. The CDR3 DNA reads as TGCGCCAGCAGTGTTGCGGTTGATCAGCCCCAGCATTTT. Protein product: CASSVAVDQPQHF.

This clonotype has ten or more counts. For the CDR3, the DNA is TGCGCCAGCAGCCAAGTTCCGGGACAGAAGAATGGCTACACCTTC. Its protein is CASSQVPGQKNGYTF. V is TRBV4-1 and J is TRBJ1-2, with 7 bases identical to TRBD1. Looked up from germline, CDR1 is MGHRA and CDR2 is YSYEKL. V lost 1 base to trimming and J lost 6 bases; unmatched junction nucleotides: 8. The CDR3 has 15 amino acids.

This CDR3 is CSAGASGANVLTF. CDR3 in DNA: TGCAGCGCAGGGGCGTCTGGGGCCAACGTCCTGACTTTC. This chain joins TRBV29-1 and TRBJ2-6; maybe TRBD1 (6 bases). Germline V gives CDR1 SQVTM, CDR2 ANQGSEA. This CDR3 is 13 amino acids long. The ends were cut back, 7 bases at V and 1 base at J, with 8 bases in the middle.

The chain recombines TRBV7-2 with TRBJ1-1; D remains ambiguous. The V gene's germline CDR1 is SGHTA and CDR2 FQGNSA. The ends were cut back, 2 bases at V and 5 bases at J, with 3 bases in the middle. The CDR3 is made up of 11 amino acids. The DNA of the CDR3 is TGTGCCAGCAGCTTAAGGACTGAAGCTTTCTTT. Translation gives CASSLRTEAFF.

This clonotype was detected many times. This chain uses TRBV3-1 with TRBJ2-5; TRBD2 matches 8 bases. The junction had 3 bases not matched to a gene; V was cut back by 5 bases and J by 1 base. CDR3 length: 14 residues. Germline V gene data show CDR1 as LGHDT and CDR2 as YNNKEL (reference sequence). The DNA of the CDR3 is TGTGCCAGCAGCTCTAGCGGGTTCCAAGAGACCCAGTACTTC. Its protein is CASSSSGFQETQYF.

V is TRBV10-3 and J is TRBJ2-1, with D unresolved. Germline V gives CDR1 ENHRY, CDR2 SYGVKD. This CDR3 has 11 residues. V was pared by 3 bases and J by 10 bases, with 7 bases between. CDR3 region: CAISDREEQFF. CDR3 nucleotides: TGTGCCATCAGTGATCGAGAAGAGCAGTTCTTC.

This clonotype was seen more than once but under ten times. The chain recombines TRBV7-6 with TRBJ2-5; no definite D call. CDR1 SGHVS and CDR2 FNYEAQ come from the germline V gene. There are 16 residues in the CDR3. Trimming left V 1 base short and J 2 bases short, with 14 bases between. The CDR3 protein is CASSLGANALQETQYF. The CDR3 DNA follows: TGTGCCAGCAGCTTAGGAGCTAATGCCCTACAAGAGACCCAGTACTTC.

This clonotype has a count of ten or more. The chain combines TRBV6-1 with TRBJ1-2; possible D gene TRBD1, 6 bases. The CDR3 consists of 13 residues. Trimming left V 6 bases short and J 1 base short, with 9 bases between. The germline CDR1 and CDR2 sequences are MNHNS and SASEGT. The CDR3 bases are TGTGCCAGCAGGGGACACCTTAACTATGGCTACACCTTC. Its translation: CASRGHLNYGYTF.

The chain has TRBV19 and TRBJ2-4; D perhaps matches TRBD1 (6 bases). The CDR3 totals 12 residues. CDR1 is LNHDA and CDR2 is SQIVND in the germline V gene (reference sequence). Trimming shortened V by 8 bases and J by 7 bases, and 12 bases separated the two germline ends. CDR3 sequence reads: CASGEDRNIQYF. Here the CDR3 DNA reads TGTGCCAGTGGAGAAGACAGGAACATTCAGTACTTC.

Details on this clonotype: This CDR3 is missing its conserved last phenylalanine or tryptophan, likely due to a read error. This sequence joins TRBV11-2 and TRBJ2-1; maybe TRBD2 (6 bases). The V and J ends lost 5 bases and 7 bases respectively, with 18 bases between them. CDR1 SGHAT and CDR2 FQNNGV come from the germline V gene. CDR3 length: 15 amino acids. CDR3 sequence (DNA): TGTGCCAGCAGCCGCCGGGACTCCCCCAGAAATGAGCAGTTCCTC. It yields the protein CASSRRDSPRNEQFL.

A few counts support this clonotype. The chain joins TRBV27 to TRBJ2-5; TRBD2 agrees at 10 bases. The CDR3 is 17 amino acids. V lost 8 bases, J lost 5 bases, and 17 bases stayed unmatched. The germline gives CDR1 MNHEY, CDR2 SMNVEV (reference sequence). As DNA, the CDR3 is TGTGCCAGCGGTCCAGCGGGAGGGACCCTCTTCCCGGAGACCCAGTACTTC. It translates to CASGPAGGTLFPETQYF.

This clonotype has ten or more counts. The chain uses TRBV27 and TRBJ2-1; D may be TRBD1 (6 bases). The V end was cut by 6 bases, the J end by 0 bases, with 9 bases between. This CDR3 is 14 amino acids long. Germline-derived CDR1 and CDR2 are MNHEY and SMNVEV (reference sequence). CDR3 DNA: TGTGCCAGCAGAAGGACAGCCTCCTACAATGAGCAGTTCTTC. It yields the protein CASRRTASYNEQFF.